This is a list of T cell receptor beta chains from one sample in a study of shared clonotypes between healthy human individuals. Data came from immunoSEQ multiplex PCR; TCRdb stores just in-frame clones and leaves some out. The sample consists of millions of clones, roughly nine tenths of them appearing once. Sequencing input: naive CD4+ T cells sorted from blood. The origin of the receptors is a man younger than 30 in good health. CDR3s include the opening cysteine and the closing phenylalanine or tryptophan. The D gene is left open where the match is weak. Size values are once, few and many counts, or a class for expanded clones, and some rows have none.

>12|TRBV7-2|-|-|TRBJ2-1
CASSLRNSEQFF
TGTGCCAGCAGCTTACGTAATTCTGAGCAGTTCTTC
>15|TRBV9|-|-|TRBJ2-2
CASSVRGPNTGELFF
TGTGCCAGCAGCGTACGGGGGCCTAACACCGGGGAGCTGTTTTTT
>12|TRBV18|TRBD2|-|TRBJ2-3
CAKSGGEDTQYF
TGTGCCAAATCGGGGGGGGAGGATACGCAGTATTTT
>11|TRBV30|-|-|TRBJ1-4
CAYQYSEKLFF
TGTGCCTATCAATACAGTGAAAAACTGTTTTTT
>15|TRBV6-6|-|-|TRBJ1-1
CASSYGAGMNTEAFF
TGTGCCAGCAGTTACGGGGCAGGGATGAACACTGAAGCTTTCTTT
>16|TRBV5-1|TRBD1|once|TRBJ2-3
CASSSVGTGGSDTQYF
TGCGCCAGCAGCTCGGTTGGGACAGGGGGTTCAGATACGCAGTATTTT
>15|TRBV6-1|TRBD2|-|TRBJ2-1
CASRRSLASDSEQFF
TGTGCCAGCAGGAGGTCACTAGCGTCCGACTCTGAGCAGTTCTTC
>12|TRBV30|-|-|TRBJ2-5
CAIGQPQETQYF
TGTGCCATTGGACAGCCCCAAGAGACCCAGTACTTC
>13|TRBV30|-|once|TRBJ1-1
CAWGGDKNTEAFF
TGTGCCTGGGGGGGGGACAAAAACACTGAAGCTTTCTTT
>14|TRBV28|-|-|TRBJ1-2
CASSGMTGLEGYTF
TGTGCCAGCAGTGGAATGACAGGTTTGGAGGGCTACACCTTC
>14|TRBV18|-|-|TRBJ2-1
CASSRDRSYNEQFF
TGTGCCAGCTCACGCGACAGGTCTTACAATGAGCAGTTCTTC
>14|TRBV6-6|-|-|TRBJ2-7
CASSYDIRGYEQYF
TGTGCCAGCAGTTACGACATCAGGGGCTACGAGCAGTACTTC
>15|TRBV5-1|-|-|TRBJ1-2
CASSPRGGINYGYTF
TGCGCCAGCAGCCCGCGAGGGGGGATAAACTATGGCTACACCTTC
>14|TRBV7-9|-|-|TRBJ2-7
CASSLDGASYEQYF
TGTGCCAGCAGCTTAGATGGGGCGTCCTACGAGCAGTACTTC
>15|TRBV7-2|TRBD2|-|TRBJ2-1
CASSLSGGRYNEQFF
TGTGCCAGCAGCCTTAGTGGCGGGAGGTACAATGAGCAGTTCTTC
>14|TRBV30|-|-|TRBJ1-4
CAWNRPGRGEKLFF
TGTGCCTGGAATCGCCCAGGGAGAGGTGAAAAACTGTTTTTT
>15|TRBV5-6|TRBD2|-|TRBJ2-1
CASSLGLALGNEQFF
TGTGCCAGCAGCTTGGGACTAGCTCTAGGCAATGAGCAGTTCTTC
>15|TRBV6-1|-|-|TRBJ1-2
CASRAAVGVYYGYTF
TGTGCCAGCAGGGCGGCGGTCGGCGTATACTATGGCTACACCTTC
>15|TRBV10-3|-|-|TRBJ2-2
CAISEARPNTGELFF
TGTGCCATCAGTGAGGCCCGACCAAACACCGGGGAGCTGTTTTTT
>14|TRBV6-5|-|-|TRBJ1-1
CASGRGDGDTEAFF
TGTGCCAGCGGGAGGGGGGACGGGGACACTGAAGCTTTCTTT
>14|TRBV2|-|-|TRBJ2-2
CASSSYPVAGELFF
TGTGCCAGCAGTAGCTACCCCGTTGCCGGGGAGCTGTTTTTT
>15|TRBV4-1|TRBD1|-|TRBJ1-5
CASSQEAGGGQPQHF
TGCGCCAGCAGCCAAGAGGCAGGGGGCGGTCAGCCCCAGCATTTT
>15|TRBV27|-|-|TRBJ2-7
CASSLEAGIIYEQYF
TGTGCCAGCAGTTTGGAGGCAGGGATTATCTACGAGCAGTACTTC
>13|TRBV6-1|TRBD1|-|TRBJ1-5
CASSADRGQPQHF
TGTGCCAGCAGTGCCGACAGGGGGCAGCCCCAGCATTTT
>14|TRBV6-5|-|-|TRBJ2-2
CASSRGVGTGELFF
TGTGCCAGCAGCCGGGGCGTCGGCACCGGGGAGCTGTTTTTT
>15|TRBV13|-|-|TRBJ2-5
CASSSSRDSQETQYF
TGTGCCAGCAGCTCGTCCCGTGACAGCCAAGAGACCCAGTACTTC
>15|TRBV11-2|TRBD1|-|TRBJ1-1
CASSSTGGAYTEAFF
TGTGCCAGCAGCTCGACAGGGGGCGCGTACACTGAAGCTTTCTTT
>13|TRBV2|-|once|TRBJ1-2
CASLGGENYGYTF
TGTGCCAGCCTCGGGGGGGAAAACTATGGCTACACCTTC
>14|TRBV10-3|TRBD2|-|TRBJ2-7
CAISDGVAGDEQYF
TGTGCCATCAGTGACGGAGTAGCGGGAGACGAGCAGTACTTC
>13|TRBV2|-|-|TRBJ1-3
CASRGPSGNTIYF
TGTGCCAGCAGAGGACCCTCTGGAAACACCATATATTTT
>18|TRBV13|TRBD2|-|TRBJ2-3
CASSLGLGLAGATDTQYF
TGTGCCAGCAGCTTAGGCTTAGGCCTAGCGGGGGCCACAGATACGCAGTATTTT
>15|TRBV27|-|-|TRBJ2-1
CASSLYVAGAGEQFF
TGTGCCAGCAGTTTATACGTTGCGGGGGCGGGGGAGCAGTTCTTC
>11|TRBV6-6|-|-|TRBJ2-1
CASSPGHEQFF
TGTGCCAGCAGCCCAGGGCATGAGCAGTTCTTC
>11|TRBV18|-|-|TRBJ2-5
CASSDQETQYF
TGTGCCAGCTCGGACCAAGAGACCCAGTACTTC
>14|TRBV2|-|-|TRBJ1-5
CASSERREGQPQHF
TGTGCCAGCAGTGAGAGGAGGGAAGGTCAGCCCCAGCATTTT
>14|TRBV30|-|-|TRBJ1-5
CAWRPPGFGQPQHF
TGTGCCTGGAGACCGCCGGGGTTTGGTCAGCCCCAGCATTTT
>15|TRBV30|-|-|TRBJ2-3
CAWSTSSGNTDTQYF
TGTGCCTGGAGTACGTCAAGCGGAAACACAGATACGCAGTATTTT
>15|TRBV6-1|-|-|TRBJ1-6
CAGSGRSSYNSPLHF
TGTGCCGGGAGCGGGCGGAGCTCCTATAATTCACCCCTCCACTTT
>15|TRBV19|TRBD1|-|TRBJ2-4
CASSTRDRGPNIQYF
TGTGCCAGTAGTACACGGGACAGGGGGCCAAACATTCAGTACTTC
>16|TRBV28|TRBD1|-|TRBJ1-5
CASIGQTGGSNQPQHF
TGTGCCAGCATCGGACAGACAGGGGGCTCCAATCAGCCCCAGCATTTT
>11|TRBV20-1|-|-|TRBJ2-3
CSASRTDTQYF
TGCAGTGCTAGCCGAACAGATACGCAGTATTTT
>15|TRBV5-4|TRBD1|-|TRBJ2-2
CASSPGGQAPGELFF
TGTGCCAGCAGCCCCGGTGGACAGGCCCCCGGGGAGCTGTTTTTT
>14|TRBV11-2|TRBD1|-|TRBJ1-5
CASSFHRGQQPQHF
TGTGCCAGCAGCTTCCACAGGGGGCAACAGCCCCAGCATTTT
>17|TRBV10-1|TRBD1|-|TRBJ2-7
CASSAGTGGKRLDEQYF
TGCGCCAGCAGTGCTGGGACAGGGGGGAAAAGATTGGACGAGCAGTACTTC
>16|TRBV5-1|-|-|TRBJ1-4
CASSLSSGATNEKLFF
TGCGCCAGCAGCCTTTCCTCAGGGGCAACTAATGAAAAACTGTTTTTT
>16|TRBV5-6|-|-|TRBJ2-4
CASSLDSRLAKNIQYF
TGTGCCAGCAGCTTGGACAGCAGACTAGCCAAAAACATTCAGTACTTC
>15|TRBV19|TRBD1|-|TRBJ1-2
CASSTAGGVNYGYTF
TGTGCCAGTAGTACCGCAGGGGGGGTCAACTATGGCTACACCTTC
>15|TRBV11-3|TRBD1|-|TRBJ2-7
CASSSRQGSTSEQYF
TGTGCCAGCAGCTCCAGACAGGGATCGACGAGCGAGCAGTACTTC
>14|TRBV5-1|-|-|TRBJ1-1
CASSPGRLNTEAFF
TGCGCCAGCAGCCCAGGACGGCTGAACACTGAAGCTTTCTTT
>15|TRBV5-4|TRBD1|-|TRBJ1-5
CASSPGTGYNQPQHF
TGTGCCAGCAGCCCCGGGACAGGGTATAATCAGCCCCAGCATTTT
>15|TRBV18|TRBD1|-|TRBJ1-2
CASSPSGTGPYGYTF
TGTGCCAGCTCACCATCCGGGACAGGGCCTTATGGCTACACCTTC
>14|TRBV6-5|TRBD1|-|TRBJ2-2
CASRTGGIGGELFF
TGTGCCAGCAGGACAGGGGGCATAGGCGGGGAGCTGTTTTTT
>16|TRBV7-9|TRBD1|-|TRBJ2-5
CASSSYDRGREETQYF
TGTGCCAGCAGCTCCTACGACAGGGGGAGGGAAGAGACCCAGTACTTC
>11|TRBV13|-|-|TRBJ2-7
CASSARYEQYF
TGTGCCAGCAGCGCCCGCTACGAGCAGTACTTC
>16|TRBV18|-|-|TRBJ2-2
CASSPPHGPNTGELFF
TGTGCCAGCTCACCACCGCACGGACCGAACACCGGGGAGCTGTTTTTT
>12|TRBV30|-|-|TRBJ2-3
CAWSAWGDTQYF
TGTGCCTGGAGTGCTTGGGGGGATACGCAGTATTTT
>15|TRBV9|-|-|TRBJ1-1
CASSVGNTGYTEAFF
TGTGCCAGCAGCGTAGGAAACACGGGGTACACTGAAGCTTTCTTT
>14|TRBV5-4|TRBD2|-|TRBJ2-3
CASSAGTTADTQYF
TGTGCCAGCAGCGCCGGGACTACCGCAGATACGCAGTATTTT